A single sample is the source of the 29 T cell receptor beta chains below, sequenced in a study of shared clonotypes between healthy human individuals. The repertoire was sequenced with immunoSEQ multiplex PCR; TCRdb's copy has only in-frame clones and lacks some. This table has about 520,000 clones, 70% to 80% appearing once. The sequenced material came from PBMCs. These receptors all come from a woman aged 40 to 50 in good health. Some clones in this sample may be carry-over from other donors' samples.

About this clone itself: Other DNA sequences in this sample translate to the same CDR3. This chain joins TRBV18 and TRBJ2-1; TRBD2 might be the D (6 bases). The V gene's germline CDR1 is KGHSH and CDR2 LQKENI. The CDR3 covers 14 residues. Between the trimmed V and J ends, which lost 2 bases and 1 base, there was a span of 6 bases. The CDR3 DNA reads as TGTGCCAGCTCACCAGGGGGGTCCTACAATGAGCAGTTCTTC. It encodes CASSPGGSYNEQFF.

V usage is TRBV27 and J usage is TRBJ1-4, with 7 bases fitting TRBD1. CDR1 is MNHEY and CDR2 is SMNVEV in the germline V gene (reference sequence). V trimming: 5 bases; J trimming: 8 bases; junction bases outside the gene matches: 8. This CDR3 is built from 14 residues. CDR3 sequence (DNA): TGTGCCAGCAGTCTTCGACAGGGTTTCGAAAAACTGTTTTTT. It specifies CASSLRQGFEKLFF.

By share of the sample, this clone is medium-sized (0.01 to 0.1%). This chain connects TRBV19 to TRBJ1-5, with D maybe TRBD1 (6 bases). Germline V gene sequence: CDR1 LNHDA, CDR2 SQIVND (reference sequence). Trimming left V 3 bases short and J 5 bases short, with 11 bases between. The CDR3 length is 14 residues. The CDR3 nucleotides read TGTGCCAGTAGTATGGGGGACAACTATCAGCCCCAGCATTTT. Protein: CASSMGDNYQPQHF.

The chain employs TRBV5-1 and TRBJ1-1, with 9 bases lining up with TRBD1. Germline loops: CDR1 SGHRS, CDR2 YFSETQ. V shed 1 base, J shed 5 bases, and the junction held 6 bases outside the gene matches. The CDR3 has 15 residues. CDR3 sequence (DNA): TGCGCCAGCAGCTTGCTACAGGGGGCTGGGACTGAAGCTTTCTTT. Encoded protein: CASSLLQGAGTEAFF. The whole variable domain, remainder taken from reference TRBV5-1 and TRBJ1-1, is KAGVTQTPRYLIKTRGQQVTLSCSPISGHRSVSWYQQTPGQGLQFLFEYFSETQRNKGNFPGRFSGRQFSNSRSEMNVSTLELGDSALYLCASSLLQGAGTEAFFGQGTRLTVV.

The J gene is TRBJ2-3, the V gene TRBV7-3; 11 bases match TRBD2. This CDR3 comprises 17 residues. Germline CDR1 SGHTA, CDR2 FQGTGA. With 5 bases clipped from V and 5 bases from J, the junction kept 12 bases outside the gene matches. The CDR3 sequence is CASSPRDSGRAGDTQYF. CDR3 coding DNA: TGTGCCAGCAGCCCCCGGGATAGCGGGAGGGCGGGAGATACGCAGTATTTT.

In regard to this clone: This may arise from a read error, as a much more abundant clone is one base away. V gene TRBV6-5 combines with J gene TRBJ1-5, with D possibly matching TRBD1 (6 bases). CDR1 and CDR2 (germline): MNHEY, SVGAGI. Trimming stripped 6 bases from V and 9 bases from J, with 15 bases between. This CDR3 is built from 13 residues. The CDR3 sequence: CASSQGSGRPQHF. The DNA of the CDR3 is TGTGCCAGCAGCCAGGGGTCGGGTCGGCCCCAGCATTTT.

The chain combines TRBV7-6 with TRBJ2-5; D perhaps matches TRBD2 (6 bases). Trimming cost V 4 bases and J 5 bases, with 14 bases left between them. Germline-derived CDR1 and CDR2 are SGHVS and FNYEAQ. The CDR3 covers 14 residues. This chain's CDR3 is CASSSKPGGETQYF. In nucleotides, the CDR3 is TGTGCCAGCAGCTCAAAACCTGGGGGGGAGACCCAGTACTTC.

CDR3 loop: CAISDSTGEGYGYTF. The CDR3, as DNA: TGTGCCATCAGTGACTCAACAGGGGAGGGCTATGGCTACACCTTC. This rearrangement joins TRBV10-3 to TRBJ1-2; 7 positions match TRBD1. Germline V lookup: CDR1 ENHRY, CDR2 SYGVKD. The CDR3 runs to 15 residues. V shed 3 bases and J 4 bases; nucleotides not matched to a gene: 8.

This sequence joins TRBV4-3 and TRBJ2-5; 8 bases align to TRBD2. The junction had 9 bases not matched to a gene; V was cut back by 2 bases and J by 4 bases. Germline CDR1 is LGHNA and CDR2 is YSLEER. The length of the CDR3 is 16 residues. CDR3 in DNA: TGCGCCAGCAGCCAACTATTGGGGACTAGGTCAGAGACCCAGTACTTC. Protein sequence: CASSQLLGTRSETQYF.

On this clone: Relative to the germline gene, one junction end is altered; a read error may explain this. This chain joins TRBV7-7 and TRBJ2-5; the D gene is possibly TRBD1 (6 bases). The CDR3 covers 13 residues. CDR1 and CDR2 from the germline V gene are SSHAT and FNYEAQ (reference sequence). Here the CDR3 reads CASSPTGQETQYF. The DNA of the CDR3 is TGTGCTAGCAGCCCTACAGGGCAAGAGACCCAGTACTTC. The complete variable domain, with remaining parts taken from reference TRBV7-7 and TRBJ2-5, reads GAGVSQSPRYKVTKRGQDVTLRCDPISSHATLYWYQQALGQGPEFLTYFNYEAQPDKSGLPSDRFSAERPEGSISTLTIQRTEQRDSAMYRCASSPTGQETQYFGPGTRLLVL.

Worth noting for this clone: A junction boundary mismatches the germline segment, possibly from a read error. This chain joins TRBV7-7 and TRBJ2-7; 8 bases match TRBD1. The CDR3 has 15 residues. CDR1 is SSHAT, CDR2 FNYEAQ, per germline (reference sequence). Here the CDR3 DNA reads TGTGCTAGCAGCTTAGGTCCAGGGGGCGAGGACGAGCAGTACTTC. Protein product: CASSLGPGGEDEQYF. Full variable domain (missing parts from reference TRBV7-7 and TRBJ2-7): GAGVSQSPRYKVTKRGQDVTLRCDPISSHATLYWYQQALGQGPEFLTYFNYEAQPDKSGLPSDRFSAERPEGSISTLTIQRTEQRDSAMYRCASSLGPGGEDEQYFGPGTRLTVT.

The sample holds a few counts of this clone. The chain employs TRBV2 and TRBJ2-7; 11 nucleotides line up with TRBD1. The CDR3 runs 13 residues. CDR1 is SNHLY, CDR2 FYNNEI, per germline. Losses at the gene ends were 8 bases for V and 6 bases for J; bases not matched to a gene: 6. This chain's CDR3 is CASVLGTGGEQYF. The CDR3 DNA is TGTGCCAGCGTTCTCGGGACAGGGGGCGAGCAGTACTTC.

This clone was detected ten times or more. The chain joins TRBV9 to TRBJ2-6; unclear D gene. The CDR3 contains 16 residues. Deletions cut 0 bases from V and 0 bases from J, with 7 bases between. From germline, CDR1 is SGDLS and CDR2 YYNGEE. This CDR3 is CASSVGVNSGANVLTF. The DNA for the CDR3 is TGTGCCAGCAGCGTAGGAGTCAACTCTGGGGCCAACGTCCTGACTTTC.

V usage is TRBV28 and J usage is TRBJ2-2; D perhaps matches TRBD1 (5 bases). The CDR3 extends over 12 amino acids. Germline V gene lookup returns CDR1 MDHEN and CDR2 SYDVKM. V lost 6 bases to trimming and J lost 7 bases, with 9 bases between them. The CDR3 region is CASRGAVGELFF. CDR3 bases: TGTGCCAGCAGAGGGGCGGTCGGGGAGCTGTTTTTT.

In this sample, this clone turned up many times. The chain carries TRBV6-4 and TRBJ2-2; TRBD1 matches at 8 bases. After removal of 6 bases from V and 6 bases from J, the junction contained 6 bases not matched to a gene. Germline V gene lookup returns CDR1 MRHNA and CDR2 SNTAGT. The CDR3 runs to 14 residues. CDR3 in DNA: TGTGCCAGCAGCCGCTCACAGGGGGCCGGGGAGCTGTTTTTT. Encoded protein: CASSRSQGAGELFF.

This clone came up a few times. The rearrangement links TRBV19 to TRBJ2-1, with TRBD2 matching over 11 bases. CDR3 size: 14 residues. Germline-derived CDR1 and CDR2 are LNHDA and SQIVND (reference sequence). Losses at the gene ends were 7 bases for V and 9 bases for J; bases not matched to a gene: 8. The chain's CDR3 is CASTLAGGLSEQFF. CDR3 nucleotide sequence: TGTGCCAGTACTCTAGCGGGAGGTCTCAGTGAGCAGTTCTTC.

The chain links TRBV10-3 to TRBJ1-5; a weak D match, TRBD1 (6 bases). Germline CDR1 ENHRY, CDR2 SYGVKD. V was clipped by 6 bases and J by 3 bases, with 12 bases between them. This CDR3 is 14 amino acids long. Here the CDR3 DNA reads TGTGCCATCAGGCCAGGGGCAGACAATCAGCCCCAGCATTTT. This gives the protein CAIRPGADNQPQHF.

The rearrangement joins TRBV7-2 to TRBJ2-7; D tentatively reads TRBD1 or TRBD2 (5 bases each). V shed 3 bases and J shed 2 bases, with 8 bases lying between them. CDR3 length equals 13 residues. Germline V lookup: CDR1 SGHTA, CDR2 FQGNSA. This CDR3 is CASSLWDPYEQYF. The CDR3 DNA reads TGTGCCAGCAGCTTGTGGGACCCCTACGAGCAGTACTTC.

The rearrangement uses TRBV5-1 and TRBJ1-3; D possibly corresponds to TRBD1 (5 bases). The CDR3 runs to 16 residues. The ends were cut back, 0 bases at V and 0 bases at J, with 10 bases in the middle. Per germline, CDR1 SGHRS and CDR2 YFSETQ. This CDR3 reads CASSLDGTVSGNTIYF. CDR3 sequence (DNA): TGCGCCAGCAGCTTGGACGGGACGGTCTCTGGAAACACCATATATTTT.

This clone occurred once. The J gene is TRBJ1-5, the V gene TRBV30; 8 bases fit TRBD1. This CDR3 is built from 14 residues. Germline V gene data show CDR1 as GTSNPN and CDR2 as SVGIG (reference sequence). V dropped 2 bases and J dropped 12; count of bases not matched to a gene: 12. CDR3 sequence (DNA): TGTGCCTGGAGTAGTGACAGGGGATTGGGGCTCCAGCATTTT. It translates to CAWSSDRGLGLQHF.

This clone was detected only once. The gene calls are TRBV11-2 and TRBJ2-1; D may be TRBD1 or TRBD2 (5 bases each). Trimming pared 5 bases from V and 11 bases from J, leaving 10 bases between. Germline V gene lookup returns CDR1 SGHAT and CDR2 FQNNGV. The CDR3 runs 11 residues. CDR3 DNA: TGTGCCAGCAGCCCGGGACGGCAGCAGTTCTTC. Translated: CASSPGRQQFF.

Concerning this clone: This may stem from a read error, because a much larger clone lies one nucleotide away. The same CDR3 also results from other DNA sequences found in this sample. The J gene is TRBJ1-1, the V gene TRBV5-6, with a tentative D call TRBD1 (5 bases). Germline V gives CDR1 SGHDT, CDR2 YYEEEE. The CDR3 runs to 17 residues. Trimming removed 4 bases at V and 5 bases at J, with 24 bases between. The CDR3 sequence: CASSQLLIGTGDTEAFF. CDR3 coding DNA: TGTGCCAGCAGCCAATTATTAATTGGGACGGGGGATACTGAAGCTTTCTTT.

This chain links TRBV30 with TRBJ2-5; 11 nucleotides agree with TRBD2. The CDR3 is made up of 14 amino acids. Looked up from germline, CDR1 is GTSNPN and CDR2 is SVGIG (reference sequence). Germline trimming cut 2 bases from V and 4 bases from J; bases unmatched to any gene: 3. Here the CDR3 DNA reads TGTGCCTGGAGTCATCTAGCGGGAGGAGAGACCCAGTACTTC. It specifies CAWSHLAGGETQYF. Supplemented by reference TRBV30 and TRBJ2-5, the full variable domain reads SQTIHQWPATLVQPVGSPLSLECTVEGTSNPNLYWYRQAAGRGLQLLFYSVGIGQISSEVPQNLSASRPQDRQFILSSKKLLLSDSGFYLCAWSHLAGGETQYFGPGTRLLVL.

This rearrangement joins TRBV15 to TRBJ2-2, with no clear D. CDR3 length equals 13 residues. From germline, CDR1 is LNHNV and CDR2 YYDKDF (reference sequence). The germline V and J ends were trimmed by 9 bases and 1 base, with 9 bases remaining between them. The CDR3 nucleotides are TGTGCCACAAAGAGGCTGAACACCGGGGAGCTGTTTTTT. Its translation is CATKRLNTGELFF.

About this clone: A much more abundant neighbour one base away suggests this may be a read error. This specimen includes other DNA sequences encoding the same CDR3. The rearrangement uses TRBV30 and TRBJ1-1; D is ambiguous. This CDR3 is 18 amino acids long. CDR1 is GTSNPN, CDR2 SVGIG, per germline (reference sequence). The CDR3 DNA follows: TGTGCCTGGAGGCTGTATAGAGGTATCCCACCAACTAACACTGAAGCCTTCTTT. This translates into CAWRLYRGIPPTNTEAFF.

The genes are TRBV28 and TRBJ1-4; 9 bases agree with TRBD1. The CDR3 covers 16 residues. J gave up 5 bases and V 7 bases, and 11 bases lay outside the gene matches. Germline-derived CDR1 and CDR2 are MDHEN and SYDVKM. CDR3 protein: CASIATGGPGNEKLFF. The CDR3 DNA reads TGTGCCAGCATAGCGACAGGGGGGCCAGGGAATGAAAAACTGTTTTTT.

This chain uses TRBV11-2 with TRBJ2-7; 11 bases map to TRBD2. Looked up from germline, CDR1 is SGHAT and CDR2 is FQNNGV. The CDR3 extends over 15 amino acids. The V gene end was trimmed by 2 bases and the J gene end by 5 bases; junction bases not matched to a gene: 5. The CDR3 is CASSLSTSGSNEQYF. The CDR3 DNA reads TGTGCCAGCAGCTTATCAACTAGCGGGAGTAACGAGCAGTACTTC.

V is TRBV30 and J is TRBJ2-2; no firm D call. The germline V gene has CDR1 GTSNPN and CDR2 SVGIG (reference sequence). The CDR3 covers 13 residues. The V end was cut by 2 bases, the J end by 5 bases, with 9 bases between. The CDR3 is CAWSLGRTGELFF. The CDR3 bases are TGTGCCTGGAGTTTAGGACGGACCGGGGAGCTGTTTTTT.

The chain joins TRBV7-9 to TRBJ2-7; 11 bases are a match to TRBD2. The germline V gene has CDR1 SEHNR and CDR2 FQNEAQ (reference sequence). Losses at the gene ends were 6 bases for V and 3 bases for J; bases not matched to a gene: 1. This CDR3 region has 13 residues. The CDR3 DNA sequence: TGTGCCAGCAGTGGGACTAGCGGCTACGAGCAGTACTTC. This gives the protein CASSGTSGYEQYF.